This T cell receptor beta chain was identified in a study of long-term antiretroviral therapy in people with HIV. Study-wide findings and caveats: Post-ART, diversity grew, though it stayed under transplant donor control levels.

Turning to this clone: Its antigen is unknown.

Sequencing used immunoSEQ v3.0 at survey level. Clones were read by immunoSEQ multiplex PCR, and TCRdb kept only the in-frame ones, dropping some. The profile shows about 43,000 clones, about nine tenths of them singletons. The CDR3 is made up of 15 amino acids. Per germline, CDR1 KGHSH and CDR2 LQKENI. The J segment lost 4 bases and the V segment lost 4 bases, leaving 5 bases of the junction unmatched. The TCR was taken from a woman between 50 and 59 years old with HIV. The gene calls are TRBV18 and TRBJ2-7, with TRBD2 matching 12 bases. The source was unsorted PBMCs, collected 0.1 years before starting antiretroviral therapy. The chain's CDR3 is CASSRMTSGGYEQYF. Written as DNA, the CDR3 is TGTGCCAGCTCACGAATGACTAGCGGGGGTTACGAGCAGTACTTC.